The 7 T cell receptor beta chains below all came from one sample that was sequenced in a study of OX40 agonist ivuxolimab in advanced cancers. Assay used: immunoSEQ multiplex PCR; TCRdb lists only in-frame clones, some missing. The sample yields under 25,000 clones, more than 70% seen once. This specimen was CD4+ or CD8+ T cells sorted from blood, taken in a trial of the OX40 agonist ivuxolimab. The receptors shown here come from an adult with an advanced solid tumor such as melanoma, head and neck, liver or kidney cancer.

The chain is built from TRBV9 and TRBJ2-2; D is unclear. V lost 0 bases to trimming and J lost 0 bases, with 9 bases between them. The CDR3 length is 16 residues. Per germline, CDR1 SGDLS and CDR2 YYNGEE. CDR3 sequence reads: CASSVAPDANTGELFF. The CDR3 coding sequence is TGTGCCAGCAGCGTAGCTCCTGACGCGAACACCGGGGAGCTGTTTTTT.

This chain joins TRBV20-1 and TRBJ2-1; D remains unclear. The CDR3 has 10 amino acids. Germline V gene sequence: CDR1 DFQATT, CDR2 SNEGSKA (reference sequence). V was shortened by 7 bases and J by 4 bases, with 5 bases between the two germline ends. CDR3 sequence reads: CSGLYNEQFF. CDR3 nucleotides: TGCAGTGGCCTTTACAATGAGCAGTTCTTC.

This sequence joins TRBV5-4 and TRBJ2-5, with 7 nucleotides matching TRBD1. CDR3 length equals 15 residues. Trimming took 0 bases from V and 5 from J; bases not matched to a gene: 7. Germline V gene lookup returns CDR1 SGHNT and CDR2 YYREEE (reference sequence). Here the CDR3 reads CASSLAGTVVETQYF. In nucleotides, the CDR3 is TGTGCCAGCAGCTTGGCTGGGACAGTGGTCGAGACCCAGTACTTC.

CDR3 DNA sequence: TGTGCCAGCAGTGAGACAGGGGAATTAACTGAAGCTTTCTTT. It translates to CASSETGELTEAFF. V and J are TRBV28 and TRBJ1-1, with TRBD1 matching over 8 bases. CDR3 size: 14 residues. Germline V gene data show CDR1 as MDHEN and CDR2 as SYDVKM. V was clipped by 5 bases and J by 5 bases; unmatched bases: 7. Full variable domain (missing parts from reference TRBV28 and TRBJ1-1): DVKVTQSSRYLVKRTGEKVFLECVQDMDHENMFWYRQDPGLGLRLIYFSYDVKMKEKGDIPEGYSVSREKKERFSLILESASTNQTSMYLCASSETGELTEAFFGQGTRLTVV.

The V and J genes are TRBV10-3 and TRBJ2-3; D is perhaps TRBD2 (6 bases). CDR3 size: 16 residues. V lost 0 bases and J 2 bases, leaving 12 bases between the germline ends. Germline loops: CDR1 ENHRY, CDR2 SYGVKD. CDR3 sequence (DNA): TGTGCCATCAGTGAGTCGCGGGGAGGAGACACAGATACGCAGTATTTT. Its protein is CAISESRGGDTDTQYF.

The V and J genes are TRBV10-3 and TRBJ1-1, with a possible D match to TRBD1 (6 bases). The CDR3 consists of 15 residues. V was clipped by 0 bases and J by 7 bases, with 15 bases between them. Germline V lookup: CDR1 ENHRY, CDR2 SYGVKD. CDR3 residues: CAISESIGQSLEAFF. In DNA, the CDR3 is TGTGCCATCAGTGAGTCGATTGGACAGAGCCTTGAAGCTTTCTTT.

This clone appeared a single time. V gene TRBV19 combines with J gene TRBJ2-1; 8 bases align to TRBD2. Germline V gene lookup returns CDR1 LNHDA and CDR2 SQIVND (reference sequence). Germline trimming cut 3 bases from V and 4 bases from J; bases unmatched to any gene: 5. The CDR3 spans 15 residues. CDR3 loop: CASSMGLGVYNEQFF. CDR3 in DNA: TGTGCCAGTAGTATGGGACTAGGGGTATACAATGAGCAGTTCTTC.